Shown below are 18 T cell receptor beta chains from a single sample sequenced in a study of human T cells and chemical hapten exposure. The time point denotes: patch test 1, 2 weeks after DPC sensitization. Treatment noted: therapeutic diphenylcyclopropenone sensitization with weekly scalp DPC. The template was total RNA from unfractionated whole blood. A single record per CDR3 protein comes from TCRdb applying MiXCR to the RACE reads. The sample contains over 35,000 distinct CDR3 sequences, 4% of which appear only once. The sample consisted of whole blood, taken in connection with sensitization to the hapten diphenylcyclopropenone (DPC). Receptors were obtained from a man aged 50-60 years with alopecia areata. Some clones in this sample may be carry-over from other donors' samples.

This clonotype was detected ten times or more. This sequence joins TRBV7-2 and TRBJ2-1, with D uncertain. This CDR3 is 13 amino acids long. The germline V gene encodes CDR1 SGHTA and CDR2 FQGNSA. Trimming removed 5 bases at V and 2 bases at J, with 7 bases between. CDR3 nucleotides: TGTGCCAGCAGCCAGCCGACCTACAATGAGCAGTTCTTC. Encoded protein: CASSQPTYNEQFF. Looking up the rest from reference TRBV7-2 and TRBJ2-1 gives the full variable domain: GAGVSQSPSNKVTEKGKDVELRCDPISGHTALYWYRQSLGQGLEFLIYFQGNSAPDKSGLPSDRFSAERTGGSVSTLTIQRTQQEDSAVYLCASSQPTYNEQFFGPGTRLTVL.

This clonotype was seen many times. The chain links TRBV6-1 to TRBJ2-3; TRBD2 agrees at 12 bases. This CDR3 spans 20 amino acids. The V segment lost 3 bases and the J segment 4 bases; nucleotides outside the gene matches: 17. The germline V gene encodes CDR1 MNHNS and CDR2 SASEGT. The CDR3 DNA is TGTGCCAGCAGTGAGGGACTCCGAGGAGTAGGACTAGCGGGACCAGATACGCAGTATTTT. It translates to CASSEGLRGVGLAGPDTQYF.

In its sample, this clonotype was seen many times. The chain recombines TRBV20-1 with TRBJ2-1; TRBD2 matches 13 bases. Trimming removed 1 base from V and 0 bases from J; junction bases left unmatched: 6. The CDR3 loop spans 18 amino acids. From germline, CDR1 is DFQATT and CDR2 SNEGSKA (reference sequence). Here the CDR3 DNA reads TGCAGTGCTAGAGCTCTGGGACTAGCGGGAATCTCCTACAATGAGCAGTTCTTC. This gives the protein CSARALGLAGISYNEQFF.

The chain has TRBV28 and TRBJ2-6, with D tentatively TRBD1 (6 bases). With 6 bases removed from V and 0 bases from J, the gap between germline ends came to 24 bases. CDR3 length: 20 amino acids. Germline V gene lookup returns CDR1 MDHEN and CDR2 SYDVKM. The CDR3 DNA follows: TGTGCCAGCAGCCCTCAAATTGGACAGCTCTTTTACTCTGGGGCCAACGTCCTGACTTTC. Protein sequence: CASSPQIGQLFYSGANVLTF.

This clonotype was found many times. The chain couples TRBV5-1 to TRBJ2-7; tentatively, D is TRBD1 or TRBD2 (6 bases each). Trimming took off 4 bases at V and 0 bases at J, with 11 bases between the two ends. Germline V gene sequence: CDR1 SGHRS, CDR2 YFSETQ. The CDR3 is made up of 14 amino acids. The CDR3 sequence is CASSTGTSSYEQYF. In nucleotides, the CDR3 is TGCGCCAGCAGCACAGGGACTTCCTCCTACGAGCAGTACTTC. Together with reference TRBV5-1 and TRBJ2-7, the CDR3 gives the full variable domain: KAGVTQTPRYLIKTRGQQVTLSCSPISGHRSVSWYQQTPGQGLQFLFEYFSETQRNKGNFPGRFSGRQFSNSRSEMNVSTLELGDSALYLCASSTGTSSYEQYFGPGTRLTVT.

This clonotype has ten or more counts. The DNA for the CDR3 is TGCAGCGTGAGGGACAGGAACACCGGGGAGCTGTTTTTT. Amino acids: CSVRDRNTGELFF. The genes are TRBV29-1 and TRBJ2-2; TRBD1 aligns across 7 bases. Germline-derived CDR1 and CDR2 are SQVTM and ANQGSEA. V gave up 6 bases and J gave up 1 base; unmatched junction bases: 2. CDR3 size: 13 residues.

The gene calls are TRBV5-1 and TRBJ2-5; 9 positions agree with TRBD1. There are 16 residues in the CDR3. V lost 0 bases to trimming and J lost 2 bases; unmatched junction nucleotides: 5. Germline V gene lookup returns CDR1 SGHRS and CDR2 YFSETQ. The CDR3 DNA follows: TGCGCCAGCAGCTTGGATGGGACAGGGAATCAAGAGACCCAGTACTTC. Amino acids: CASSLDGTGNQETQYF.

This clonotype showed up many times. CDR3 nucleotide sequence: TGTGCCTGGAATAGGGGACAGGGTAACTCACCCCTCCACTTT. This encodes CAWNRGQGNSPLHF. The chain links TRBV30 to TRBJ1-6; 9 bases match TRBD1. Trimming took 4 bases from V and 10 from J; bases not matched to a gene: 8. This CDR3 has 14 amino acids. Germline lookup yields CDR1 GTSNPN and CDR2 SVGIG (reference sequence).

This clonotype was detected ten times or more. The chain has TRBV12-3 or TRBV12-4 and TRBJ1-2; D is possibly TRBD1 (5 bases). The V end was cut by 1 base, the J end by 8 bases, with 11 bases between. There are 13 residues in the CDR3. CDR3 residues: CASSLGQGGGYTF. The CDR3 nucleotides are TGTGCCAGCAGTTTAGGGCAGGGTGGCGGCTACACCTTC.

This chain links TRBV2 with TRBJ1-2; 7 bases fit TRBD1. Germline V gives CDR1 SNHLY, CDR2 FYNNEI. After removal of 4 bases from V and 4 bases from J, the junction contained 0 bases not matched to a gene. The length of the CDR3 is 12 residues. CDR3 sequence (DNA): TGTGCCAGCAGTGGACAGGGCTATGGCTACACCTTC. Translated: CASSGQGYGYTF.

This clonotype was recorded many times. DNA of the CDR3: TGTGCCAGCAGCTTACCGGGAGGGCCATACAATGAGCAGTTCTTC. Amino acid sequence: CASSLPGGPYNEQFF. This rearrangement joins TRBV7-9 to TRBJ2-1, with TRBD2 matching 8 bases. V lost 2 bases to trimming and J lost 4 bases; unmatched junction nucleotides: 4. Germline lookup yields CDR1 SEHNR and CDR2 FQNEAQ (reference sequence). The CDR3 contains 15 residues.

The V call is TRBV29-1, the J call TRBJ2-7; 10 bases are shared with TRBD2. Germline loops: CDR1 SQVTM, CDR2 ANQGSEA. CDR3 length: 13 amino acids. Trimming at V came to 7 bases and at J to 5 bases, leaving 8 bases not matched to a gene. As DNA, the CDR3 is TGCAGCGCTCTGCATACTAGCGGGAACGAGCAGTACTTC. Its protein is CSALHTSGNEQYF.

This clonotype was recorded many times. This rearrangement joins TRBV7-2 to TRBJ2-1; maybe TRBD2 (5 bases). The CDR3 runs 15 residues. Between the trimmed V and J ends, which lost 2 bases and 7 bases, there was a span of 15 bases. The germline gives CDR1 SGHTA, CDR2 FQGNSA. The CDR3 is CASSLPLTRRNEQFF. The CDR3 nucleotides read TGTGCCAGCAGCTTACCTCTCACTAGAAGGAATGAGCAGTTCTTC.

This clonotype was counted many times. The genes are TRBV7-2 and TRBJ2-5, with TRBD1 matching over 7 bases. J gave up 1 base and V 4 bases, and 6 bases lay outside the gene matches. CDR3 size: 15 residues. Germline V CDR1 and CDR2: SGHTA, FQGNSA. The CDR3 is CASSSTQGPQETQYF. The CDR3 DNA sequence: TGTGCCAGCAGCTCCACACAGGGGCCCCAAGAGACCCAGTACTTC. Full variable domain (rest looked up from reference TRBV7-2 and TRBJ2-5): GAGVSQSPSNKVTEKGKDVELRCDPISGHTALYWYRQSLGQGLEFLIYFQGNSAPDKSGLPSDRFSAERTGGSVSTLTIQRTQQEDSAVYLCASSSTQGPQETQYFGPGTRLLVL.

On this clonotype: A much larger clone differs by one base, so this may be a read error. The chain has TRBV28 and TRBJ1-6, with unresolved D. The CDR3 loop spans 14 amino acids. CDR1 MDHEN and CDR2 SYDVKM come from the germline V gene. The CDR3 reads CASSLHSRNSPHHF. The CDR3 DNA reads TGTGCCAGCAGTTTACATTCGAGGAATTCACCCCACCACTTT.

This clonotype has at least ten counts. The chain joins TRBV5-4 to TRBJ1-1; D remains ambiguous. The CDR3 is 13 amino acids. Germline V CDR1 and CDR2: SGHNT, YYREEE (reference sequence). The ends were cut back, 4 bases at V and 5 bases at J, with 12 bases in the middle. The CDR3 sequence: CASSPNVRTEAFF. For the CDR3, the DNA is TGTGCCAGCAGCCCCAATGTGAGAACTGAAGCTTTCTTT.

This clonotype was observed a handful of times. The rearrangement uses TRBV7-2 and TRBJ2-2; TRBD2 matches 10 bases. V lost 1 base, J lost 6 bases, and 2 bases stayed unmatched. In germline, CDR1 is SGHTA, CDR2 FQGNSA. The CDR3 is 15 amino acids. The CDR3 DNA follows: TGTGCCAGCAGCTTAGTAGCGGGAGGTGCCGGGGAGCTGTTTTTT. This encodes CASSLVAGGAGELFF.

This clonotype has ten or more counts. This CDR3 reads CASSSSGTGVREQYF. Written as DNA, the CDR3 is TGTGCCAGCAGCTCATCCGGGACAGGGGTTCGGGAGCAGTACTTC. V gene TRBV7-9 combines with J gene TRBJ2-7, with TRBD1 identical over 10 bases. This CDR3 is built from 15 residues. The junction had 10 bases not matched to a gene; V was cut back by 4 bases and J by 7 bases. Germline V CDR1 and CDR2: SEHNR, FQNEAQ (reference sequence).